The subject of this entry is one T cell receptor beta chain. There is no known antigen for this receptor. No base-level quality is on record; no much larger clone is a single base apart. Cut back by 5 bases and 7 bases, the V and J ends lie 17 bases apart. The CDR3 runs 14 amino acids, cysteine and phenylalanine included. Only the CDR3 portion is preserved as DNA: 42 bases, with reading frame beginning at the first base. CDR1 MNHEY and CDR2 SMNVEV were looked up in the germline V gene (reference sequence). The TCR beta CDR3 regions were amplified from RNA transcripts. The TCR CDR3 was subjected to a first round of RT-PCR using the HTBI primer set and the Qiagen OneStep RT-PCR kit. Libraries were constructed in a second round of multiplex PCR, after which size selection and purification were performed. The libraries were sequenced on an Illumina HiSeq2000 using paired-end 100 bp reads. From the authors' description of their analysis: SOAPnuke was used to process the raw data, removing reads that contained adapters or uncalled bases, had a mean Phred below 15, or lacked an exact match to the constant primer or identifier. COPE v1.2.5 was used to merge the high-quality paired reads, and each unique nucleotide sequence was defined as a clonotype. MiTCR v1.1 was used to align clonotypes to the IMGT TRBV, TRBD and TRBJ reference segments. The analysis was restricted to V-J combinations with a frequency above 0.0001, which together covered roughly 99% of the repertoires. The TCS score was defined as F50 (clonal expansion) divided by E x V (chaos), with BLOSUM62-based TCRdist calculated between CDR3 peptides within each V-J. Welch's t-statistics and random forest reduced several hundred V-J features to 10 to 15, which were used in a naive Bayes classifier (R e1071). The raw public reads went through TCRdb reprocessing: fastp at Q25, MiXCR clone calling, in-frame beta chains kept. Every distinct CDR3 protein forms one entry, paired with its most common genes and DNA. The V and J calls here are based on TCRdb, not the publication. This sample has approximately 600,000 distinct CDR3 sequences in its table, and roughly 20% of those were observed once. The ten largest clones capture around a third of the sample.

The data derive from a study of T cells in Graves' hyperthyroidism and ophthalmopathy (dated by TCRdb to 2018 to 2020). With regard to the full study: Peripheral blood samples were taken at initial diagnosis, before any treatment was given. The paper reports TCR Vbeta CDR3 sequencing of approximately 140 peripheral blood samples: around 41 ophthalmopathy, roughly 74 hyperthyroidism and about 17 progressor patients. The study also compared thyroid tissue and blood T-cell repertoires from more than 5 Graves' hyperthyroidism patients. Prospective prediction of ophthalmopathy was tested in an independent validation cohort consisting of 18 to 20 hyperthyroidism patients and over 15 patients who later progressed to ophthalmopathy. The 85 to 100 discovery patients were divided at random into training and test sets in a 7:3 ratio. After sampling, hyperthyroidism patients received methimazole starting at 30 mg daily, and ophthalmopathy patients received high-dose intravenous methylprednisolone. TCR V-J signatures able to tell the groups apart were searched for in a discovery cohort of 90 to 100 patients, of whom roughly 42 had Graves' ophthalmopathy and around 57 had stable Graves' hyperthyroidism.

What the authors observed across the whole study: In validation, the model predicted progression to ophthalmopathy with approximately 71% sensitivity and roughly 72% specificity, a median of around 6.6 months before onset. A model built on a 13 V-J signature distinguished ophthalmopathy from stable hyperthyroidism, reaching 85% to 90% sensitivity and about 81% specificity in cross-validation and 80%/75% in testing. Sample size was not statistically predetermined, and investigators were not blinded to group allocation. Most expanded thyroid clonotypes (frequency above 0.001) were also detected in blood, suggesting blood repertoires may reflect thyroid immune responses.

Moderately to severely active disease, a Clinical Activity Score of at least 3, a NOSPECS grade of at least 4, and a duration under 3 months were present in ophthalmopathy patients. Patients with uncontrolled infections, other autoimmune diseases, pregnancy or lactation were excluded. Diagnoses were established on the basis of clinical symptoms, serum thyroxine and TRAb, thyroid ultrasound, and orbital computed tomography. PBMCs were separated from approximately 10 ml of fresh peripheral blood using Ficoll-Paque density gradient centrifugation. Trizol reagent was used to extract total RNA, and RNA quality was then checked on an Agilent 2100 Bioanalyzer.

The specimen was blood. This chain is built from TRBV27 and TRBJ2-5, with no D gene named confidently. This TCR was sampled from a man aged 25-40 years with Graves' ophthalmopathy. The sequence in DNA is TGTGCCAGCAGTCCGGGCGTCGGCATCGGGACCCAGTACTTC. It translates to CASSPGVGIGTQYF.